This T cell receptor beta chain was identified in a study of cytomegalovirus exposure and HLA in healthy donors. Study observations and caveats: In vitro testing confirmed a few CMV-associated chains as specific for CMV antigens. 87-base-pair reads could not separate some V segments, including TRBV6-2 and TRBV6-3.

With 3 bases removed from V and 1 base from J, the gap between germline ends came to 12 bases. Germline CDR1 and CDR2: KGHSH and LQKENI. The CDR3 is 15 amino acids. 60 Vbeta and 13 Jbeta primers were used in PCR. Libraries were prepared by immunoSEQ multiplex PCR; TCRdb keeps only in-frame clonotypes and omits some of them. The sample gives about 120,000 clones, 76% of which show up once; more than 10% is in the top ten. As for this clone: Its specificity is unknown.

Sequencing was done on a sample of PBMCs. This TCR derives from a woman between 40 and 55 years old in good health and CMV-seropositive. This chain joins TRBV18 and TRBJ1-1, with D perhaps TRBD1 (6 bases). The CDR3 DNA sequence: TGTGCCAGCTCACCCACAGGGTCGGAGAACACTGAAGCTTTCTTT. It yields the protein CASSPTGSENTEAFF.